The 32 T cell receptor beta chains below all came from one sample that was sequenced in a study of glioma-infiltrating T cells after dendritic cell vaccination. Produced via immunoSEQ multiplex PCR; TCRdb's table is partial and in-frame only. This repertoire shows 85,000 or so clones, around 85% found once; its top ten account for more than 8%. As to time point: after dendritic cell vaccination, including at tumor progression/relapse. Specimen: blood, collected after dendritic cell vaccination. All receptors derive from a human donor with glioblastoma.

This clone was detected once. This chain joins TRBV27 and TRBJ2-3; possible D gene TRBD1, 6 bases. V lost 3 bases and J 9 bases, leaving 13 bases between the germline ends. Germline CDR1 and CDR2: MNHEY and SMNVEV (reference sequence). The CDR3 is 13 residues long. CDR3 nucleotide sequence: TGTGCCAGCAGTTTCGCCCTTAGGGGGACGCAGTATTTT. Its protein product is CASSFALRGTQYF.

The rearrangement links TRBV5-3 to TRBJ1-2; D gene ambiguous. TRBV5-3 is marked as an open reading frame, function uncertain. V was trimmed by 0 bases and J by 6 bases, leaving 12 bases between them. The CDR3 sequence is 14 residues long. In DNA form, the CDR3 reads TGTGCCAGAAGCTTGGTATGGCCCTCCCATGGCTACACCTTC. Its protein is CARSLVWPSHGYTF.

Here the CDR3 reads CASSSDRGLGYTF. Written as DNA, the CDR3 is TGTGCCAGCAGCTCGGACAGGGGATTGGGCTACACCTTC. The chain combines TRBV7-9 with TRBJ1-2; 9 nucleotides line up with TRBD1. V was clipped by 4 bases and J by 8 bases; unmatched bases: 5. The germline gives CDR1 SEHNR, CDR2 FQNEAQ (reference sequence). The CDR3 spans 13 residues.

V usage is TRBV19 and J usage is TRBJ2-6; 10 bases fit TRBD1. The germline gives CDR1 LNHDA, CDR2 SQIVND (reference sequence). V lost 5 bases to trimming and J lost 0 bases; unmatched junction nucleotides: 7. The CDR3 totals 18 residues. Here the CDR3 DNA reads TGTGCCAGTAGTCCCCGTAGGACAGGGGGCTCTGGGGCCAACGTCCTGACTTTC. This gives the protein CASSPRRTGGSGANVLTF. Drawing the rest from reference TRBV19 and TRBJ2-6, the complete variable domain is DGGITQSPKYLFRKEGQNVTLSCEQNLNHDAMYWYRQDPGQGLRLIYYSQIVNDFQKGDIAEGYSVSREKKESFPLTVTSAQKNPTAFYLCASSPRRTGGSGANVLTFGAGSRLTVL.

This chain links TRBV9 with TRBJ2-7; D gene unclear. Per the germline V gene, CDR1 is SGDLS and CDR2 is YYNGEE. The V and J ends lost 4 bases and 6 bases respectively, with 17 bases between them. The length of the CDR3 is 14 residues. CDR3 coding DNA: TGTGCCAGCAGCCCGAAGGCAGGATCCGGCGAGCAGTACTTC. This sequence encodes CASSPKAGSGEQYF.

This sequence joins TRBV18 and TRBJ1-2; 9 nucleotides align to TRBD1. After removal of 5 bases from V and 1 base from J, the junction contained 5 bases not matched to a gene. The CDR3 loop spans 15 amino acids. CDR1 and CDR2 (germline): KGHSH, LQKENI. The CDR3 protein is CASSGTGNINYGYTF. The CDR3 region has the DNA TGTGCCAGCTCAGGGACAGGGAACATTAACTATGGCTACACCTTC.

The chain links TRBV4-1 to TRBJ2-1; TRBD1 is a possible D gene (5 bases). The CDR3 has 15 amino acids. Trimming shortened V by 1 base and J by 0 bases, and 7 bases separated the two germline ends. From germline, CDR1 is MGHRA and CDR2 YSYEKL. CDR3: CASSQGQSSYNEQFF. The CDR3 DNA reads TGCGCCAGCAGCCAAGGACAGAGCTCCTACAATGAGCAGTTCTTC.

This clone occurred once. This same CDR3 is encoded by further DNA sequences in the sample. The chain recombines TRBV9 with TRBJ1-2; weak D call: TRBD1 (6 bases). The CDR3 is made up of 13 amino acids. Germline CDR1 SGDLS, CDR2 YYNGEE. Trimming removed 4 bases from V and 5 bases from J, with 12 bases in between. Written as DNA, the CDR3 is TGTGCCAGCAGCTCAGGGACACTGTATGGCTACACCTTC. It yields the protein CASSSGTLYGYTF.

Only one count was recorded for this clone. The chain recombines TRBV18 with TRBJ2-7, with TRBD1 matching over 7 bases. CDR3 size: 14 residues. The J segment lost 5 bases and the V segment lost 5 bases, leaving 9 bases of the junction unmatched. Germline lookup yields CDR1 KGHSH and CDR2 LQKENI. The CDR3 region is CASSNPGQSDEQYF. The CDR3 DNA reads TGTGCCAGCTCAAATCCGGGACAGTCAGACGAGCAGTACTTC.

Here the CDR3 reads CASSPRQGELEPQHF. Here the CDR3 DNA reads TGTGCCAGCAGCCCCCGACAGGGGGAGTTGGAGCCCCAGCATTTT. V gene TRBV7-8 combines with J gene TRBJ1-5; 9 bases are shared with TRBD1. CDR1 SGHVS and CDR2 FQNEAQ come from the germline V gene. The CDR3 consists of 15 residues. The V segment lost 5 bases and the J segment 8 bases; nucleotides outside the gene matches: 10.

This chain connects TRBV19 to TRBJ2-4; 7 bases agree with TRBD2. J gave up 4 bases and V 2 bases, and 20 bases lay outside the gene matches. The CDR3 runs to 20 residues. Looked up from germline, CDR1 is LNHDA and CDR2 is SQIVND (reference sequence). DNA for the CDR3: TGTGCCAGTAGTATAATCAGGGTCAGAACCCCCGGGACTATGAAAAACATTCAGTACTTC. This sequence encodes CASSIIRVRTPGTMKNIQYF.

The genes are TRBV15 and TRBJ1-5; the D gene is possibly TRBD1 (5 bases). Trimming took 0 bases from V and 3 from J, leaving 12 bases between them. The CDR3 length is 16 residues. In germline, CDR1 is LNHNV, CDR2 YYDKDF (reference sequence). The CDR3 DNA sequence: TGTGCCACCAGCAGAGATCGACAGAACCTCAATCAGCCCCAGCATTTT. It codes for CATSRDRQNLNQPQHF.

V is TRBV18 and J is TRBJ1-1; D is unclear. CDR3 length equals 13 residues. In germline, CDR1 is KGHSH, CDR2 LQKENI. Trimming left V 2 bases short and J 8 bases short, with 12 bases between. The CDR3 nucleotides read TGTGCCAGCTCACCAGGACTACGGCAAGAAGCTTTCTTT. As protein: CASSPGLRQEAFF.

The V and J genes are TRBV5-1 and TRBJ2-7; weak D call: TRBD2 (5 bases). Germline CDR1 and CDR2: SGHRS and YFSETQ. Between the trimmed V and J ends, which lost 5 bases and 4 bases, there was a span of 13 bases. This CDR3 spans 13 amino acids. CDR3 bases: TGCGCCAGCAGTCCTGTTGAGGGTTACGAGCAGTACTTC. Its protein product is CASSPVEGYEQYF.

V is TRBV29-1 and J is TRBJ2-7; TRBD2 agrees at 7 bases. The CDR3 consists of 15 residues. The germline CDR1 and CDR2 sequences are SQVTM and ANQGSEA. Losses at the gene ends were 6 bases for V and 1 base for J; bases not matched to a gene: 12. Here the CDR3 DNA reads TGCAGCGTCGGGAAGGGCGGGAGAGTTTCCTACGAGCAGTACTTC. This sequence encodes CSVGKGGRVSYEQYF.

The chain employs TRBV2 and TRBJ2-2; unclear D gene. Per germline, CDR1 SNHLY and CDR2 FYNNEI. The CDR3 spans 15 residues. The V gene lost 6 bases and the J gene lost 2 bases, with 13 bases spanning the gap. In DNA form, the CDR3 reads TGTGCCAGCAGCCCCCGCGGCAGAAACACCGGGGAGCTGTTTTTT. Translated: CASSPRGRNTGELFF.

The chain recombines TRBV6-5 with TRBJ1-3; no reliable D call. Germline CDR1 and CDR2: MNHEY and SVGAGI. The CDR3 sequence is 14 residues long. V was trimmed by 5 bases and J by 2 bases, leaving 10 bases between them. Here the CDR3 DNA reads TGTGCCAGCAGTCTCCGGGTGGCTGGAAACACCATATATTTT. Encoded protein: CASSLRVAGNTIYF.

In this sample, this clone turned up once. The V gene is TRBV5-1, the J gene TRBJ2-3; 8 positions agree with TRBD2. Germline CDR1 reads SGHRS; CDR2 reads YFSETQ. CDR3 size: 15 residues. V lost 1 base and J lost 4; bases outside the gene matches: 5. In nucleotides, the CDR3 is TGCGCCAGCAGCTTGCTTGGGACTAGTGCAGATACGCAGTATTTT. This translates into CASSLLGTSADTQYF.

The rearrangement uses TRBV5-6 and TRBJ1-5, with D perhaps matching TRBD1 (5 bases). Germline CDR1 and CDR2: SGHDT and YYEEEE. CDR3 size: 18 residues. Trimming took off 0 bases at V and 0 bases at J, with 16 bases between the two ends. The CDR3, as DNA: TGTGCCAGCAGCTTGGGGCGACGCAGGGCTTATAGCAATCAGCCCCAGCATTTT. Amino acids: CASSLGRRRAYSNQPQHF.

The CDR3, as DNA: TGTGCCATCAGTGCTAGCGGAGATGAGCAGTTCTTC. This translates into CAISASGDEQFF. This chain connects TRBV10-3 to TRBJ2-1, with TRBD2 identical over 7 bases. This CDR3 region has 12 residues. The trim removed 4 bases at V and 8 bases at J, leaving 2 bases unmatched. CDR1 is ENHRY and CDR2 is SYGVKD in the germline V gene.

The V call is TRBV30, the J call TRBJ1-2, with D uncertain. Germline CDR1 GTSNPN, CDR2 SVGIG (reference sequence). The CDR3 runs 16 residues. Between the trimmed V and J ends, which lost 5 bases and 5 bases, there was a span of 24 bases. The CDR3 loop is CAWRESSKVVRYGYTF. The CDR3 DNA sequence: TGTGCCTGGCGGGAGTCTTCAAAGGTTGTGCGGTATGGCTACACCTTC.

This clone was counted a single time. This chain joins TRBV11-2 and TRBJ1-6; 7 bases map to TRBD1. Germline loops: CDR1 SGHAT, CDR2 FQNNGV. Trimming took 5 bases from V and 6 from J; bases not matched to a gene: 4. This CDR3 has 14 amino acids. Written as DNA, the CDR3 is TGTGCCAGCAGCACCCGACAGGGTAATTCACCCCTCCACTTT. Residues: CASSTRQGNSPLHF.

The chain employs TRBV9 and TRBJ1-1, with 7 bases that match TRBD1. This CDR3 comprises 18 residues. After removal of 4 bases from V and 5 bases from J, the junction contained 20 bases not matched to a gene. Germline V gives CDR1 SGDLS, CDR2 YYNGEE. The CDR3 sequence is CASSPLLSGGRGLTEAFF. The CDR3 DNA reads as TGTGCCAGCAGCCCCCTACTTTCAGGGGGGCGCGGGTTAACTGAAGCTTTCTTT.

This chain's CDR3 is CASSQVDYSNQPQHF. DNA of the CDR3: TGTGCCAGCAGCCAGGTCGATTATAGCAATCAGCCCCAGCATTTT. This sequence joins TRBV28 and TRBJ1-5; D not certain. Germline CDR1 is MDHEN and CDR2 is SYDVKM. The V gene lost 6 bases and the J gene lost 0 bases, with 12 bases spanning the gap. The CDR3 contains 15 residues.

The genes are TRBV28 and TRBJ1-2; D is undetermined. This CDR3 is 16 amino acids long. The germline gives CDR1 MDHEN, CDR2 SYDVKM. Trimming stripped 8 bases from V and 3 bases from J, with 22 bases between. CDR3 sequence: CASGLMEGAPYYGYTF. The DNA of the CDR3 is TGTGCCAGCGGACTTATGGAGGGCGCCCCCTACTATGGCTACACCTTC.

The V and J genes are TRBV7-2 and TRBJ2-3; perhaps TRBD1 as D (6 bases). The length of the CDR3 is 12 residues. Deletions cut 8 bases from V and 6 bases from J, with 12 bases between. Germline V gives CDR1 SGHTA, CDR2 FQGNSA. The CDR3 DNA is TGTGCCAGCGGACGTAGGGGGGATACGCAGTATTTT. Its protein is CASGRRGDTQYF.

The V call is TRBV27, the J call TRBJ1-2; possibly TRBD1 for D (5 bases). This CDR3 is 18 amino acids long. V lost 0 bases and J 4 bases, leaving 21 bases between the germline ends. Germline CDR1 MNHEY, CDR2 SMNVEV (reference sequence). CDR3 sequence: CASSLSGRVPTEPYGYTF. In DNA, the CDR3 is TGTGCCAGCAGTTTATCAGGCAGGGTTCCAACAGAACCCTATGGCTACACCTTC.

This rearrangement joins TRBV9 to TRBJ1-5, with D possibly TRBD1 on 5 matching bases. The length of the CDR3 is 15 residues. Germline V gene sequence: CDR1 SGDLS, CDR2 YYNGEE. The V gene lost 4 bases and the J gene lost 3 bases, with 14 bases spanning the gap. The CDR3 DNA reads TGTGCCAGCAGCCCTACAGGACACACCAATCAGCCCCAGCATTTT. Protein: CASSPTGHTNQPQHF.

The chain is built from TRBV6-1 and TRBJ2-2; D is perhaps TRBD1 (5 bases). Trimming pared 1 base from V and 3 bases from J, leaving 6 bases between. This CDR3 has 14 amino acids. CDR1 and CDR2 (germline): MNHNS, SASEGT. CDR3 region: CASSEGQYTGELFF. CDR3 nucleotides: TGTGCCAGCAGTGAAGGACAGTACACCGGGGAGCTGTTTTTT.

The V and J genes are TRBV9 and TRBJ2-5; TRBD2 agrees at 14 bases. V shed 4 bases, J shed 5 bases, and the junction held 7 bases outside the gene matches. The CDR3 runs to 16 residues. CDR1 and CDR2 (germline): SGDLS, YYNGEE. Written as DNA, the CDR3 is TGTGCCAGCAGCCAAGGGACTAGCGGGAGATTGGAGACCCAGTACTTC. Translated: CASSQGTSGRLETQYF.

The chain combines TRBV6-5 with TRBJ2-7, with 7 bases aligning to TRBD1. The CDR3 is 13 residues long. CDR1 MNHEY and CDR2 SVGAGI come from the germline V gene. The V gene end was trimmed by 6 bases and the J gene end by 6 bases; junction bases not matched to a gene: 8. DNA of the CDR3: TGTGCCAGCAGCAACAGGGGTCTCGGCGAGCAGTACTTC. Encoded protein: CASSNRGLGEQYF.

This chain links TRBV19 with TRBJ1-5; D might be TRBD1 (5 bases). The germline V and J ends were trimmed by 6 bases and 6 bases, with 18 bases remaining between them. CDR3 length equals 15 residues. CDR1 LNHDA and CDR2 SQIVND come from the germline V gene (reference sequence). The CDR3 here is CASSLTDPRSQPQHF. The CDR3 DNA reads TGTGCCAGTAGCCTGACAGACCCCCGGAGTCAGCCCCAGCATTTT. The full variable domain, with the rest looked up from reference TRBV19 and TRBJ1-5, is DGGITQSPKYLFRKEGQNVTLSCEQNLNHDAMYWYRQDPGQGLRLIYYSQIVNDFQKGDIAEGYSVSREKKESFPLTVTSAQKNPTAFYLCASSLTDPRSQPQHFGDGTRLSIL.